The T cell receptor beta chain under discussion was sequenced for a study of PD-L1 blockade in urothelial cancer. TCRdb's copy holds only in-frame clones and misses some; the assay was immunoSEQ multiplex PCR. Of more than 95,000 clones listed, 86% are singletons. Time point: peripheral blood 6 weeks after treatment start. Trimming stripped 3 bases from V and 10 bases from J, with 12 bases between. Germline V lookup: CDR1 SQVTM, CDR2 ANQGSEA. CDR3 length: 11 amino acids. Sample: PBMCs, taken around atezolizumab (anti-PD-L1) treatment. The clonotype was recovered from a man in his fifties with urothelial cancer. The V call is TRBV29-1, the J call TRBJ1-1, with D perhaps matching TRBD1 (5 bases). CDR3 bases: TGCAGCGTTGACAGCCCCCAGGGAGCTTTCTTT. This gives the protein CSVDSPQGAFF.